This TCR beta chain is from a study of shared clonotypes between healthy human individuals (dated by TCRdb to about 2020). Background for the entire study: The cohort included three men and a couple of women between 18 and 49 years of age. To estimate repertoire size and how much clonotypes are shared between individuals, the study performed deep sequencing of blood TCR repertoires from about five healthy adults. Leukapheresis yielded between about 0.8 and 8.9 billion PBMCs per donor. Libraries were prepared and TCR repertoires were sequenced by different laboratories using diverse techniques, in order to increase sequencing depth and limit assay-specific biases. For each donor, CD4 naive and CD4 memory were each run on three plates, CD8 naive on two plates, and CD8 memory on one plate.

TCR CDR3 regions were amplified from genomic DNA by multiplex PCR using the deep immunoSEQ assay. For each cell subset, the extracted genomic DNA was distributed evenly across all wells of several immunoSEQ 96-well plates, and each plate served as one replicate. For sorted subsets, about 210 ng of genomic DNA, equivalent to tens of thousands of T cell genomes, went into each replicate PCR. The purified libraries were quantified using a Qubit 3.0 fluorometer, sized with a Bioanalyzer 2100, and then quantified again using the KAPA Library Quantification kit. Each immunoSEQ 96-well plate was sequenced on its own single-read 150-cycle Illumina NextSeq 550 flow cell. In the authors' own workflow: Because only junctional sequences without quality scores were contained in the immunoSEQ output, filtering matching that applied to full-length reads could not be performed. To assign V/J genes and CDR3, sequences were annotated against IMGT germline references using PyIR, a Python wrapper for IgBLAST v1.9. Reads were removed for weak V/J assignments (E-value above 1e-6), missing CDR3, stop codons, out-of-frame junctions, or ambiguous translated residues. V3J clonotypes were defined as sequences sharing the same inferred V gene, J gene, and CDR3 amino acid sequence. Percentage overlap between repertoires was calculated by dividing the number of shared unique clonotypes by the size of the smaller repertoire. Richness of each repertoire was evaluated using RTK rarefaction, the Chao1 estimator, and Recon v2.1 estimates of unobserved clonotypes. Generation probabilities for all TCRbeta clonotypes obtained by the gDNA method from a handful of donors were computed using OLGA. TCRdb re-hosts the immuneACCESS table, in-frame sequences only. Its copies lack some clones; in the studies checked, an unresolved V gene accounts for under half of them, and the cause for the rest is not known. From that table come the V and J calls and clone size; the DNA was used to work out D and trimming. This sample holds approximately 1,500,000 clones; more than 95% were observed only once. The ten top clones hold roughly 1.2% of the sample.

Reading from cysteine to phenylalanine, the CDR3 counts 16 amino acids. Solely the CDR3 DNA is kept, with 48 bases framed from the first base. CDR1 and CDR2 were assigned from the germline V gene as SGHNT and YENEEA. Trimming takes 5 bases off V and 2 bases off J; junction bases not matched to a gene: 7. The donors were healthy, HIV-negative adults who had no recently reported acute infections or vaccinations. Every donor was a Caucasian adult living in Nashville, Tennessee, USA. CD4+ T cells were enriched by magnetic negative selection, after which naive cells were positively selected on CD45RA and the negative fraction was taken as the memory subset. Blood was obtained by leukapheresis, after which PBMCs were separated by Ficoll-Histopaque density gradient centrifugation and cryopreserved in liquid nitrogen vapor phase. Analytical flow cytometry was used to check the purity and quantity of every magnetically sorted T cell population. From each sorted fraction, genomic DNA was isolated and quantified by UV absorbance on a Nanodrop 2000c.

Comments on this clone: Its binding antigen is unknown. Base qualities are missing; no much larger clone stands one base away.

Overall study results and their limits: Because the study included a small number of donors, the genetic and exposure-history diversity represented was limited. Pairwise subsampling indicated that sequencing depth was expected to affect the degree of clonotype sharing among donors. Sharing across several donors was observed for around 5% of naive CD4, over 3% of naive CD8, over 2% of memory CD4, and roughly 0.4% of memory CD8 clonotypes. Sampling was restricted to blood, and TCR repertoires in tissues likely differ from the TCR repertoires found in blood. Rarefaction of sorted-subset datasets indicated incomplete sequencing despite the large sequencing depth. Estimated clonotype richness was generally larger for naive than for memory subsets. Clonotypes shared by all four sorted-subset donors showed higher generation probabilities than non-shared clonotypes.

What was sequenced was naive CD4+ T cells sorted from blood. The sample's cell subset or site label, in plain terms: CD45RA+ positively selected. The chain couples TRBV11-3 to TRBJ1-3; 9 of the junction bases match TRBD1. This TCR derives from a man aged 30 to 39 in good health. The sequenced DNA is TGTGCCAGCAGCGACGGACAGGGGAGGACTGGAAACACCATATATTTT. Its product reads: CASSDGQGRTGNTIYF.